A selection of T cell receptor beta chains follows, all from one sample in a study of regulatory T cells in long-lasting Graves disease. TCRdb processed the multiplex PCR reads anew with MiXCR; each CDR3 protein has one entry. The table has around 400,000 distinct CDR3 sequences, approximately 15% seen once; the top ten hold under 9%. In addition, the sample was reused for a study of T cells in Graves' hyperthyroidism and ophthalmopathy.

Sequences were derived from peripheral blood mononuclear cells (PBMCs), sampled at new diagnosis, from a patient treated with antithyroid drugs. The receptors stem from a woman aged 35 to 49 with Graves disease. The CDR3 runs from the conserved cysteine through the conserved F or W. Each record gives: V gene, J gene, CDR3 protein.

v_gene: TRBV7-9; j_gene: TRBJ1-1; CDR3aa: CASSPGEVMNTEAFF
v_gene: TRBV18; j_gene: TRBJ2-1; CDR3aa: CASSPPGGSSYNEQFF
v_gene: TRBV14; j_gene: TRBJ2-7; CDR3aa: CASSQDRRGEQYF
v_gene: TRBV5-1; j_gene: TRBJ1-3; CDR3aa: CASSLLGASGNTIYF
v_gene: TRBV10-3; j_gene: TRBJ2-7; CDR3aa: CAISLGTASYEQYF
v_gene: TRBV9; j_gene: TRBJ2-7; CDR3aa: CASSVGTGTSGYEQYF
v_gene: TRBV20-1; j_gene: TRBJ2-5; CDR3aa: CSASGQGGVETQYF
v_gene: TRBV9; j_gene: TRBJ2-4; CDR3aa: CASSTGPGQGVNIQYF
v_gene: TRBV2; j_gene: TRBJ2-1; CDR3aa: CASSEERTSGRSSYNEQFF
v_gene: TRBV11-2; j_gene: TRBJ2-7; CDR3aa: CASSLASGQGWGYEQYF
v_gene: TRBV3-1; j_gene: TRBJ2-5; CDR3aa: CASSPRDSEETQYF
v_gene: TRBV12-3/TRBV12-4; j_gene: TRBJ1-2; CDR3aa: CASSQDRPFGYTF
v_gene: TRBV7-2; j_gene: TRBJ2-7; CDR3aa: CASSLEGSGFYEQYF
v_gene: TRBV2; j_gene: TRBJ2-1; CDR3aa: CASGLATAQFF
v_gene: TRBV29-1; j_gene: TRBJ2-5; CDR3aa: CSGLAMETQYF
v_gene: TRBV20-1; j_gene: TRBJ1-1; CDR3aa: CSAGATSTGLRTEAFF
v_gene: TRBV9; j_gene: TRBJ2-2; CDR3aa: CASSVASGSSTGELFF
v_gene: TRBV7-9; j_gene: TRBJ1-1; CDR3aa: CASSFATPNTEAFF
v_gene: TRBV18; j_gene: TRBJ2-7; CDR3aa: CASSRTRSDTYEQYF
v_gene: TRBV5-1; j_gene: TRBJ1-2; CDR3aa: CASGGGYGYTF
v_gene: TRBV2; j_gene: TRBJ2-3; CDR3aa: CASSEWGQGASDTQYF
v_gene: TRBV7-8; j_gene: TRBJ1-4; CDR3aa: CASSPTTMGEKLFF
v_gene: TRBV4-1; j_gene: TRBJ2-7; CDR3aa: CASSAVPTSGYEQYF
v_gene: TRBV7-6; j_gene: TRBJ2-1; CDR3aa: CASGRRLYEEQFF
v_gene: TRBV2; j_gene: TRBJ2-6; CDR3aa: CASSLRGGTGANVLTF
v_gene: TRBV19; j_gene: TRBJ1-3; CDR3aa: CASSISGNTIYF
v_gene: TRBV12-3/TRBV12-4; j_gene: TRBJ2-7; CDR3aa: CASSLGSLYERYF
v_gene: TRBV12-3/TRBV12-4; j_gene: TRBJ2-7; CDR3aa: CASSLQANYEQYF
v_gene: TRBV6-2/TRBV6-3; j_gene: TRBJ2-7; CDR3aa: CASSSPLGSSYEQYF
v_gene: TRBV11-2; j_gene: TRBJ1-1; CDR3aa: CASSPGALRTEAFF
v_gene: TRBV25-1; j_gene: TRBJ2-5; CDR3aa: CATNRGRGETQYF
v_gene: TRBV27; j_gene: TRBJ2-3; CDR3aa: CASSTWAEESTDTQYF
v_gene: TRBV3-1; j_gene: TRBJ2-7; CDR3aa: CASSQVKGTEQYF
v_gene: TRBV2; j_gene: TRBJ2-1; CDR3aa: CASSRTSYREVYNEQFF
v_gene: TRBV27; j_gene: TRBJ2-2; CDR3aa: CASSLTRASTGELFF
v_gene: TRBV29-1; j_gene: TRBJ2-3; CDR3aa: CSVERDRSADTQYF